The 21 T cell receptor beta chains listed next were all sequenced from one sample in a study of cytomegalovirus exposure and HLA in healthy donors. PCR used 60 Vbeta primers and 13 Jbeta primers. Measured with immunoSEQ multiplex PCR; TCRdb has only the in-frame clones, and not every one. This sample has 150,000 to 200,000 clones, with around 80% found just once. The sequencing input was PBMCs. All receptors come from a woman aged 25 to 45 in good health and CMV-seropositive.

The chain is built from TRBV4-1 and TRBJ2-2, with unresolved D. Germline CDR1 MGHRA, CDR2 YSYEKL. The CDR3 sequence is 15 residues long. V lost 0 bases and J lost 2, with 7 bases in between. CDR3 DNA sequence: TGCGCCAGCAGCCAAGATCCAGGCAACACCGGGGAGCTGTTTTTT. Its protein product is CASSQDPGNTGELFF.

This clone has more than one count but fewer than ten. The V and J genes are TRBV28 and TRBJ1-5, with TRBD1 as a possible D gene (6 bases). V was cut by 7 bases and J by 5 bases, with 12 bases left in between. The germline V gene encodes CDR1 MDHEN and CDR2 SYDVKM. The CDR3 spans 13 residues. CDR3 region: CASTNRVDQPQHF. The CDR3 coding sequence is TGTGCCAGCACTAACAGGGTAGATCAGCCCCAGCATTTT. The full variable domain, rest sourced from reference TRBV28 and TRBJ1-5, is DVKVTQSSRYLVKRTGEKVFLECVQDMDHENMFWYRQDPGLGLRLIYFSYDVKMKEKGDIPEGYSVSREKKERFSLILESASTNQTSMYLCASTNRVDQPQHFGDGTRLSIL.

This rearrangement joins TRBV30 to TRBJ1-2; no clear D. CDR1 is GTSNPN, CDR2 SVGIG, per germline (reference sequence). Trimming took 3 bases from V and 2 from J, leaving 16 bases between them. The CDR3 spans 15 residues. The CDR3 loop is CAWSPDYLPNYGYTF. CDR3 coding DNA: TGTGCCTGGAGCCCCGACTACCTGCCAAACTATGGCTACACCTTC.

This sequence joins TRBV11-2 and TRBJ1-5; D is unresolved. This CDR3 comprises 15 residues. V was cut by 5 bases and J by 0 bases, with 11 bases left in between. CDR1 SGHAT and CDR2 FQNNGV come from the germline V gene. CDR3 sequence (DNA): TGTGCCAGCAGCCCCTTTCGTAATAGCAATCAGCCCCAGCATTTT. The encoded protein is CASSPFRNSNQPQHF.

This chain connects TRBV27 to TRBJ1-2; 7 bases map to TRBD1. V lost 6 bases to trimming and J lost 3 bases; unmatched junction nucleotides: 10. The CDR3 runs to 15 residues. Germline CDR1 reads MNHEY; CDR2 reads SMNVEV (reference sequence). This chain's CDR3 is CASSTQGTDHYGYTF. DNA for the CDR3: TGTGCCAGCAGCACCCAAGGGACAGACCACTATGGCTACACCTTC.

V and J are TRBV10-3 and TRBJ2-1, with a weak D call TRBD2 (5 bases). The CDR3 contains 11 residues. The V gene lost 7 bases and the J gene lost 6 bases, with 7 bases spanning the gap. Germline V gene data show CDR1 as ENHRY and CDR2 as SYGVKD. This CDR3 is CAIKAGNEQFF. The CDR3 region has the DNA TGTGCCATCAAGGCGGGCAATGAGCAGTTCTTC.

The CDR3 DNA is TGTGCCAGCAGTTTAGGGGACAGGGTGCTTCGCTTCACCGGGGAGCTGTTTTTT. As protein: CASSLGDRVLRFTGELFF. The V gene is TRBV28, the J gene TRBJ2-2; 9 bases line up with TRBD1. This CDR3 comprises 18 residues. Germline V lookup: CDR1 MDHEN, CDR2 SYDVKM. V lost 2 bases and J lost 4; bases outside the gene matches: 11. The full variable domain, rest sourced from reference TRBV28 and TRBJ2-2, is DVKVTQSSRYLVKRTGEKVFLECVQDMDHENMFWYRQDPGLGLRLIYFSYDVKMKEKGDIPEGYSVSREKKERFSLILESASTNQTSMYLCASSLGDRVLRFTGELFFGEGSRLTVL.

The chain has TRBV4-2 and TRBJ2-5; maybe TRBD2 (5 bases). The CDR3 runs 15 residues. Germline loops: CDR1 LGHNA, CDR2 YNFKEQ. Between the trimmed V and J ends, which lost 2 bases and 2 bases, there was a span of 12 bases. The CDR3 coding sequence is TGTGCCAGCAGCCAATCGGACTTAAATCAAGAGACCCAGTACTTC. This translates into CASSQSDLNQETQYF.

This chain connects TRBV30 to TRBJ1-1; 9 bases are shared with TRBD1. J was trimmed by 11 bases and V by 3 bases; bases with no gene match: 7. Germline loops: CDR1 GTSNPN, CDR2 SVGIG (reference sequence). The CDR3 loop spans 12 amino acids. The CDR3 bases are TGTGCCTGGAGCCCGGTAGGGACAGGGGCTTTCTTT. It specifies CAWSPVGTGAFF.

The chain recombines TRBV10-1 with TRBJ1-1, with D hard to call. The CDR3 length is 14 residues. CDR1 and CDR2 from the germline V gene are WNHNN and SYGVQD (reference sequence). V was shortened by 4 bases and J by 3 bases, with 12 bases between the two germline ends. The CDR3: CASSVSAKDTEAFF. The CDR3 coding sequence is TGCGCCAGCAGTGTGTCAGCGAAGGACACTGAAGCTTTCTTT.

The V gene is TRBV30, the J gene TRBJ2-3; 7 nucleotides line up with TRBD1. Germline values: CDR1 GTSNPN, CDR2 SVGIG (reference sequence). V was pared by 4 bases and J by 4 bases, with 8 bases of the junction left unmatched. CDR3 length equals 14 residues. The CDR3 DNA reads as TGTGCCTGGACGTTCAACAGGGGCCCAGATACGCAGTATTTT. It yields the protein CAWTFNRGPDTQYF.

This clone was observed once. The chain is built from TRBV10-3 and TRBJ2-1; 7 bases are shared with TRBD2. The CDR3 is 14 residues long. Germline CDR1 reads ENHRY; CDR2 reads SYGVKD. The V gene end was trimmed by 0 bases and the J gene end by 8 bases; junction bases not matched to a gene: 4. The CDR3 is CAISESGRADEQFF. The CDR3 coding sequence is TGTGCCATCAGTGAGTCAGGGAGGGCGGATGAGCAGTTCTTC.

The chain is built from TRBV28 and TRBJ2-4; D remains ambiguous. The CDR3 is 14 residues long. The germline CDR1 and CDR2 sequences are MDHEN and SYDVKM. Between the trimmed V and J ends, which lost 6 bases and 1 base, there was a span of 10 bases. The DNA for the CDR3 is TGTGCCAGCAGCCAGAGGAATGCCAAAAACATTCAGTACTTC. Translating it yields CASSQRNAKNIQYF.

This chain links TRBV7-2 with TRBJ2-7, with D uncertain. This CDR3 spans 11 amino acids. The germline gives CDR1 SGHTA, CDR2 FQGNSA. Trimming took 5 bases from V and 5 from J, leaving 7 bases between them. This CDR3 reads CASSARDEQYF. CDR3 nucleotides: TGTGCCAGCAGCGCTCGCGACGAGCAGTACTTC.

V is TRBV6-5 and J is TRBJ1-2, with D unclear. The CDR3 consists of 15 residues. Trimming shortened V by 6 bases and J by 2 bases, and 16 bases separated the two germline ends. Germline V gives CDR1 MNHEY, CDR2 SVGAGI. CDR3 protein: CASSPDPRENYGYTF. CDR3 DNA sequence: TGTGCCAGCAGCCCCGACCCGAGGGAGAACTATGGCTACACCTTC.

The rearrangement links TRBV7-2 to TRBJ2-5; 13 bases are shared with TRBD2. Germline V gene lookup returns CDR1 SGHTA and CDR2 FQGNSA. The V and J ends lost 3 bases and 7 bases, in that order; junction bases with no gene match: 8. This CDR3 is 16 amino acids long. The CDR3 protein is CASSFRTSGSGGTQYF. CDR3 nucleotide sequence: TGTGCCAGCAGCTTCCGGACTAGCGGGAGTGGGGGGACCCAGTACTTC.

The chain is built from TRBV7-2 and TRBJ1-2; D gene uncertain. V lost 0 bases to trimming and J lost 4 bases, with 12 bases between them. The CDR3 runs 15 residues. Germline V gene sequence: CDR1 SGHTA, CDR2 FQGNSA. CDR3 sequence (DNA): TGTGCCAGCAGCTTAGCGAGGAATCAGATCTATGGCTACACCTTC. Translated, it gives CASSLARNQIYGYTF.

The chain uses TRBV19 and TRBJ2-6; the match to TRBD1 covers 7 bases. With V trimmed by 5 bases and J by 3 bases, 7 bases remained unmatched. The CDR3 has 16 amino acids. CDR1 and CDR2 from the germline V gene are LNHDA and SQIVND (reference sequence). The CDR3 nucleotides read TGTGCCAGTAGTTCTCTTGACAGGGTTGGGGCCAACGTCCTGACTTTC. This gives the protein CASSSLDRVGANVLTF.

Written as DNA, the CDR3 is TGTGCCAGCAGCTTAGCGAGGACAGAGGTGAACACTGAAGCTTTCTTT. Translation gives CASSLARTEVNTEAFF. The gene calls are TRBV7-2 and TRBJ1-1, with TRBD1 as a possible D gene (6 bases). Trimming shortened V by 0 bases and J by 0 bases, and 11 bases separated the two germline ends. Germline V CDR1 and CDR2: SGHTA, FQGNSA. The CDR3 runs 16 residues. Supplemented by reference TRBV7-2 and TRBJ1-1, the full variable domain reads GAGVSQSPSNKVTEKGKDVELRCDPISGHTALYWYRQSLGQGLEFLIYFQGNSAPDKSGLPSDRFSAERTGGSVSTLTIQRTQQEDSAVYLCASSLARTEVNTEAFFGQGTRLTVV.

This clone was found a few times. The chain is built from TRBV7-9 and TRBJ2-5; D not certain. CDR3 length: 14 amino acids. The V end lost 4 bases, the J end lost 2 bases, and 11 bases lay between the germline ends. CDR1 and CDR2 from the germline V gene are SEHNR and FQNEAQ (reference sequence). In nucleotides, the CDR3 is TGTGCCAGCAGCTCGACCCTGACACAAGAGACCCAGTACTTC. Its protein product is CASSSTLTQETQYF.

This chain links TRBV5-1 with TRBJ1-4; D is unclear. CDR3 length: 15 amino acids. CDR1 is SGHRS, CDR2 YFSETQ, per germline. The ends were cut back, 0 bases at V and 6 bases at J, with 12 bases in the middle. Written as DNA, the CDR3 is TGCGCCAGCAGCTTGGATGGCAGAGAGGATGAAAAACTGTTTTTT. The encoded protein is CASSLDGREDEKLFF. Using reference TRBV5-1 and TRBJ1-4 for the parts outside the CDR3, the full variable domain is KAGVTQTPRYLIKTRGQQVTLSCSPISGHRSVSWYQQTPGQGLQFLFEYFSETQRNKGNFPGRFSGRQFSNSRSEMNVSTLELGDSALYLCASSLDGREDEKLFFGSGTQLSVL.